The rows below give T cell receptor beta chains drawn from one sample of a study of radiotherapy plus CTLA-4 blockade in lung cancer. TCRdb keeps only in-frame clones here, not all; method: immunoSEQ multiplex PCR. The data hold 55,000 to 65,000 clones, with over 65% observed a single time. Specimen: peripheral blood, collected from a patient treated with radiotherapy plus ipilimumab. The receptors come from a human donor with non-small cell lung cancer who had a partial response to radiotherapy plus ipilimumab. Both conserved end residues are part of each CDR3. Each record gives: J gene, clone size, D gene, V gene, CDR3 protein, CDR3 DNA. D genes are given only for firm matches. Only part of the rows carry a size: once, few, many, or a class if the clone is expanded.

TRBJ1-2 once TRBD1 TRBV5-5 CASSGTGIAGSYGYTF TGTGCCAGCAGCGGGACAGGGATCGCCGGTAGTTATGGCTACACCTTC
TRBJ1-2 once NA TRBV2 CASSVTGIGGYTF TGTGCCAGCAGCGTTACAGGGATCGGTGGCTACACCTTC
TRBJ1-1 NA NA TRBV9 CASSVEWAEMNTEAFF TGTGCCAGCAGCGTAGAATGGGCCGAGATGAACACTGAAGCTTTCTTT
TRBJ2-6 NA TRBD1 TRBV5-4 CASSLPGGAGANVLTF TGTGCCAGCAGCTTGCCAGGGGGCGCTGGGGCCAACGTCCTGACTTTC
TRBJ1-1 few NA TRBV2 CATQARENTEAFF TGTGCCACCCAAGCTCGGGAGAACACTGAAGCTTTCTTT
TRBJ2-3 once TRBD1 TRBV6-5 CATQGHSTDTQYF TGTGCCACACAGGGGCATAGCACAGATACGCAGTATTTT
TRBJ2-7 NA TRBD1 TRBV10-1 CASRGTDSYEQYF TGCGCCAGCAGGGGGACAGATTCCTACGAGCAGTACTTC
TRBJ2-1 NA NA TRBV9 CASSADSSYNEQFF TGTGCCAGCAGCGCCGACAGCTCCTACAATGAGCAGTTCTTC
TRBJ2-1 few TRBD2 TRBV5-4 CASSAGLANEQFF TGTGCCAGCAGCGCGGGACTAGCTAATGAGCAGTTCTTC
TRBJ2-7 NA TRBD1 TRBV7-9 CASSTSRTGEQYF TGTGCCAGCAGCACATCTCGGACAGGCGAGCAGTACTTC
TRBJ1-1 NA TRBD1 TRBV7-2 CASSRDSMNTEAFF TGTGCCAGCAGCCGGGACAGCATGAACACTGAAGCTTTCTTT
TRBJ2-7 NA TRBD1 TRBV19 CASKPDGTGGYEQYF TGTGCCAGTAAGCCCGACGGGACAGGGGGCTACGAGCAGTACTTC
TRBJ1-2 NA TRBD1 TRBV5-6 CASSLGDLRDSYGYTF TGTGCCAGCAGCTTGGGAGATTTGCGGGACAGCTATGGCTACACCTTC
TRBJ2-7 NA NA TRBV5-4 CASNPSQGNEQYF TGTGCCAGCAATCCATCACAGGGTAACGAGCAGTACTTC
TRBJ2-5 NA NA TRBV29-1 CSVELAASQETQYF TGCAGCGTTGAGTTGGCGGCCTCACAAGAGACCCAGTACTTC
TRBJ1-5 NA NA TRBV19 CASRKRQVNQPQHF TGTGCCAGTAGAAAGAGACAGGTCAATCAGCCCCAGCATTTT
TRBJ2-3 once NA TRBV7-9 CASSLAGGLEDTQYF TGTGCCAGCAGCTTAGCGGGGGGGCTTGAAGATACGCAGTATTTT
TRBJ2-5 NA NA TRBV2 CASSRDTFQETQYF TGTGCCAGCAGTCGGGACACCTTCCAAGAGACCCAGTACTTC
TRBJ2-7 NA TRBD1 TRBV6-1 CASRDRGSYEQYF TGTGCCAGCAGGGACAGGGGCTCCTACGAGCAGTACTTC
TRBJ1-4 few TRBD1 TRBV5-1 CASSPPGQGTEKLFF TGCGCCAGCAGCCCTCCCGGACAGGGGACCGAAAAACTGTTTTTT
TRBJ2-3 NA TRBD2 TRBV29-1 CSVDSGGNTDTQYF TGCAGCGTTGATAGCGGGGGGAACACAGATACGCAGTATTTT
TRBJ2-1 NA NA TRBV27 CATSGSYNEQFF TGTGCCACCAGCGGGTCCTACAATGAGCAGTTCTTC
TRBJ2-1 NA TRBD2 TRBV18 CASSLLAGLYNEQFF TGTGCCAGCTCACTATTAGCGGGGTTATACAATGAGCAGTTCTTC
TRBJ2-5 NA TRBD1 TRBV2 CASRGTGTGNLETQYF TGTGCCAGCAGAGGCACCGGGACAGGGAATCTTGAGACCCAGTACTTC
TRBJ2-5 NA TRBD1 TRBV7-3 CASSLVAGTGVGQETQYF TGTGCCAGCAGCTTAGTAGCGGGGACAGGGGTGGGCCAAGAGACCCAGTACTTC
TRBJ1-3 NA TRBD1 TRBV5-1 CASSSMTGGSSGNTIYF TGCGCCAGCAGCTCGATGACAGGGGGATCCTCTGGAAACACCATATATTTT
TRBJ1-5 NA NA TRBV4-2 CASSQGADRNQPQHF TGTGCCAGCAGCCAAGGGGCAGATCGCAATCAGCCCCAGCATTTT
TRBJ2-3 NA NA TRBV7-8 CASSPPRESVTDTQYF TGTGCCAGCAGCCCCCCCCGGGAGAGCGTCACAGATACGCAGTATTTT
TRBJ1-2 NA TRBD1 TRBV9 CASSPRRQGAVYGYTF TGTGCCAGCAGCCCGAGGCGACAGGGGGCGGTCTATGGCTACACCTTC
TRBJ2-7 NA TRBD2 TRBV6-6 CASSGTSGGREQYF TGTGCCAGCAGTGGGACTAGCGGGGGGCGCGAGCAGTACTTC
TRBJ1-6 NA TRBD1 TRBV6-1 CASSKTGTPLHF TGTGCCAGCAGCAAGACAGGGACACCCCTCCACTTT
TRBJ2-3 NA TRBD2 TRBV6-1 CASSAPLAGDTDTQYF TGTGCCAGCAGTGCCCCGCTAGCGGGGGACACAGATACGCAGTATTTT
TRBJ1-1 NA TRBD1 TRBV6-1 CASSLTGSNTEAFF TGTGCCAGCAGTTTGACAGGGTCGAACACTGAAGCTTTCTTT
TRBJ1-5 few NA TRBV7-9 CASSLEGGNQPQHF TGTGCCAGCAGCTTAGAAGGGGGCAATCAGCCCCAGCATTTT
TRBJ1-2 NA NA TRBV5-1 CASSLANNKLAYGYTF TGCGCCAGCAGCTTGGCCAATAATAAATTGGCCTATGGCTACACCTTC
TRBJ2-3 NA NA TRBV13 CASSLKSFTDTQYF TGTGCCAGCAGCTTAAAATCCTTCACAGATACGCAGTATTTT
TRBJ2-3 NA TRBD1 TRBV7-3 CASSLGRRGTDTQYF TGTGCCAGCAGCTTAGGTCGCAGGGGGACAGATACGCAGTATTTT
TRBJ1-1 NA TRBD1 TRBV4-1 CASSPYKGTDVNTEAFF TGCGCCAGCAGCCCATATAAGGGGACAGATGTGAACACTGAAGCTTTCTTT
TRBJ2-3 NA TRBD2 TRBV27 CASSGATSAASTDTQYF TGTGCCAGCAGTGGAGCCACTAGCGCTGCTAGCACAGATACGCAGTATTTT
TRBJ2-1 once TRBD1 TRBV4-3 CASSRGGQTYNEQFF TGCGCCAGCAGCCGAGGGGGACAGACTTACAATGAGCAGTTCTTC
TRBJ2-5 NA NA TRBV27 CASSPPPSLYF TGTGCCAGCAGTCCCCCCCCTAGCCTTTACTTC
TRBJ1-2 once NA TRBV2 CASSEARELYGYTF TGTGCCAGCAGTGAAGCGAGGGAACTATATGGCTACACCTTC
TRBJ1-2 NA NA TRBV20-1 CSALYGYTF TGCAGTGCTCTCTATGGCTACACCTTC
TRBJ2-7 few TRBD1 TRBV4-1 CASSQTYGTGAPYEQYF TGCGCCAGCAGCCAAACTTACGGGACAGGGGCCCCCTACGAGCAGTACTTC
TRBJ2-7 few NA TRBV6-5 CASRVQTGSYEQYF TGTGCCAGCAGGGTACAGACAGGCTCCTACGAGCAGTACTTC
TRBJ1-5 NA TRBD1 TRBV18 CASSPTGQGNQPQHF TGTGCCAGCTCACCAACGGGACAGGGAAATCAGCCCCAGCATTTT
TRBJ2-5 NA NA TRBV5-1 CASSLRGQETQYF TGCGCCAGCAGCTTGAGGGGCCAAGAGACCCAGTACTTC
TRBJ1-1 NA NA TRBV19 CASSIGGRNTEAFF TGTGCCAGTAGTATAGGCGGTCGAAACACTGAAGCTTTCTTT